Listed below are T cell receptor beta chains from one sample, sequenced in a study of blood T cell repertoires in COVID-19. Using immunoSEQ multiplex PCR, the repertoire was profiled, and TCRdb retains in-frame clones only, with some absent. The table has roughly 100,000 clones, around four fifths seen once. Sequencing input: peripheral blood. The receptors originated from a woman older than 75 with acute or convalescent COVID-19. The CDR3 runs from the conserved cysteine through the conserved F or W. The order of the fields is J gene, D gene, V gene, clone size, CDR3 protein, CDR3 DNA. The D gene is left open where the match is weak. Size tells how often a clone was seen (once, few, many) or the class of an expanded clone, and some rows leave it out.

>TRBJ2-6|.|TRBV5-1|.
CASSLAGANVLTF
TGCGCCAGCAGCTTGGCAGGGGCCAACGTCCTGACTTTC
>TRBJ1-2|.|TRBV15|.
CATSRDRGDYGYTF
TGTGCCACCAGCAGAGATCGGGGGGACTATGGCTACACCTTC
>TRBJ2-1|TRBD2|TRBV7-3|.
CASSPLAGGGNEQFF
TGTGCCAGCAGCCCTTTAGCGGGAGGCGGAAATGAGCAGTTCTTC
>TRBJ1-1|.|TRBV7-2|.
CASSTPSRRGRAFF
TGTGCCAGCAGCACACCCTCACGGCGGGGTCGGGCTTTCTTT
>TRBJ1-2|.|TRBV15|.
CATSRDLDNQYGYTF
TGTGCCACCAGCAGAGATCTGGACAACCAATATGGCTACACCTTC
>TRBJ2-1|TRBD1|TRBV9|.
CASSLRTGRLNEQFF
TGTGCCAGCAGCCTTCGGACAGGTCGGCTGAATGAGCAGTTCTTC
>TRBJ2-3|TRBD2|TRBV5-6|.
CASSPGLAGADTQYF
TGTGCCAGCAGCCCAGGACTAGCGGGAGCAGATACGCAGTATTTT
>TRBJ2-7|TRBD1|TRBV4-3|.
CASSQDPPTWDRGIRQYF
TGCGCCAGCAGCCAAGATCCTCCGACCTGGGACAGGGGAATCCGGCAGTACTTC
>TRBJ2-2|TRBD1|TRBV9|.
CASSHDRGSGELFF
TGTGCCAGCAGTCATGACAGGGGGTCCGGGGAGCTGTTTTTT
>TRBJ1-3|TRBD1|TRBV6-5|.
CASSSTGTVSGNTIYF
TGTGCCAGCAGTTCGACAGGGACCGTCTCTGGAAACACCATATATTTT
>TRBJ2-3|TRBD2|TRBV6-1|.
CASSDAAGGFGDTQYF
TGTGCCAGCAGTGATGCGGCGGGAGGGTTCGGAGATACGCAGTATTTT
>TRBJ1-2|TRBD1|TRBV6-5|.
CASRGQGASGYTF
TGTGCCAGCAGGGGACAGGGGGCCTCTGGCTACACCTTC
>TRBJ2-7|.|TRBV5-4|few
CASSLREINEQYF
TGTGCCAGCAGCTTGAGGGAGATTAACGAGCAGTACTTC
>TRBJ2-1|TRBD2|TRBV5-1|.
CASSLAPGLAVINEQFF
TGCGCCAGCAGCTTGGCTCCGGGACTAGCGGTTATAAATGAGCAGTTCTTC
>TRBJ1-2|TRBD1|TRBV5-1|.
CASSLQGNGYTF
TGCGCCAGCAGCTTACAGGGGAATGGCTACACCTTC
>TRBJ2-7|.|TRBV19|.
CASSLGQGHSYEQYF
TGTGCCAGTAGCCTGGGGCAGGGCCACTCCTACGAGCAGTACTTC